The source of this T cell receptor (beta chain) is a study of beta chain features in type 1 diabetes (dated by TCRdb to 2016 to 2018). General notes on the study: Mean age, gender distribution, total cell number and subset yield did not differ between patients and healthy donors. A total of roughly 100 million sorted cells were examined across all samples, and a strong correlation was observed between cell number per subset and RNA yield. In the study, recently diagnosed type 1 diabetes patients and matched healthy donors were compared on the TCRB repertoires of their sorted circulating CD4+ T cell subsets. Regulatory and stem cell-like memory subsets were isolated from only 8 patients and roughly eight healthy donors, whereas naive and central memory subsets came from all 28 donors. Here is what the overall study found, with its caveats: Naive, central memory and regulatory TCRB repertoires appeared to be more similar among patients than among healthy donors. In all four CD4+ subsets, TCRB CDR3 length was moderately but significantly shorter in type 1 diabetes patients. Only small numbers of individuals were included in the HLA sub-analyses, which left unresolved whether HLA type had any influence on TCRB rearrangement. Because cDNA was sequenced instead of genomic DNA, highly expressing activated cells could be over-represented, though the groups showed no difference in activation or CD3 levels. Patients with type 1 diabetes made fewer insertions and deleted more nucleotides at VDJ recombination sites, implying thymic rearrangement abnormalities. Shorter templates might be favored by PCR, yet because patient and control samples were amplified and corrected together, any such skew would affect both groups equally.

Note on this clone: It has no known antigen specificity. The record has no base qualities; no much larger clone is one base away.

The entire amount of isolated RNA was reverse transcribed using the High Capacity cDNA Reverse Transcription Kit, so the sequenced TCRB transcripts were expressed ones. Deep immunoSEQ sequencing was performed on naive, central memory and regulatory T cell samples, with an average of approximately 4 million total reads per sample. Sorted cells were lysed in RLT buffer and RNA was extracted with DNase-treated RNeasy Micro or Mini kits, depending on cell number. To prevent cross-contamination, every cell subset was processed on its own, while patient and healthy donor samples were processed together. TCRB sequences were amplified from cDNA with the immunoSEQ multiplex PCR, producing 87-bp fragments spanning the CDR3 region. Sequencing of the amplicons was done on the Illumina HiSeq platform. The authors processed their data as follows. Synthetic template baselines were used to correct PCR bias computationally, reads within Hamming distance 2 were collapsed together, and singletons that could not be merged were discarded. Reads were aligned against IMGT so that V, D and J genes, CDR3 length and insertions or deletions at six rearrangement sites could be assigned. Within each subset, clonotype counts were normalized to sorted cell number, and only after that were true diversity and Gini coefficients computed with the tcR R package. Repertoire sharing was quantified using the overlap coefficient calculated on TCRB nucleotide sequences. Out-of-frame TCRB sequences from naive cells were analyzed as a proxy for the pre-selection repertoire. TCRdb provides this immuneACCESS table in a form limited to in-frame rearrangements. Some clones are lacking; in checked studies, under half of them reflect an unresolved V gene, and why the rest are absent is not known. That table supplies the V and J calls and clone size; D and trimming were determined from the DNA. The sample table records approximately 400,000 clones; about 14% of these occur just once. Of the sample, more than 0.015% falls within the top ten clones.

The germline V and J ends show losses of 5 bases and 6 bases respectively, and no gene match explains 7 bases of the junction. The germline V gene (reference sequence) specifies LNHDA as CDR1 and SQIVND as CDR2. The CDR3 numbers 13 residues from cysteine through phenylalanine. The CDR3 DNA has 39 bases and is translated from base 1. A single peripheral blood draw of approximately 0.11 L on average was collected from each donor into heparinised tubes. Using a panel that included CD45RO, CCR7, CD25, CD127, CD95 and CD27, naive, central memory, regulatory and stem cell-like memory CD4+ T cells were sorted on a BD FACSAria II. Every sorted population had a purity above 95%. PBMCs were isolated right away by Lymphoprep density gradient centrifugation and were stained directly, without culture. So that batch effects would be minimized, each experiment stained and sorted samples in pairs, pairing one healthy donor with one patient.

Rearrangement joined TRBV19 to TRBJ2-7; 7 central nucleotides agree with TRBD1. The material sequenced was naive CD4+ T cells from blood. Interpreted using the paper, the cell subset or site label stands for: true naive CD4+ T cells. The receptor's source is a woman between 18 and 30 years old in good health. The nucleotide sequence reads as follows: TGTGCCAGTAGTCCCATAGACAGGGTCGAGCAGTACTTC. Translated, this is CASSPIDRVEQYF.